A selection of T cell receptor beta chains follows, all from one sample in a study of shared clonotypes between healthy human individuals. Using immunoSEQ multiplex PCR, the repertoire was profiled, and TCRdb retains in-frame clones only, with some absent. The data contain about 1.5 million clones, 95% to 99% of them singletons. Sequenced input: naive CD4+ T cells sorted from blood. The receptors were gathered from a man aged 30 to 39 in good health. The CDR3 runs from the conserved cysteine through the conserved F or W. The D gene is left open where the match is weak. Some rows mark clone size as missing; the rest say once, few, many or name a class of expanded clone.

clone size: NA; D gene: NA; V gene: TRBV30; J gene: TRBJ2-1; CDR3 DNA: TGTGCCTGGGGAAGGGGGCGGCGGGAAACCTACAATGAGCAGTTCTTC; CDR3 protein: CAWGRGRRETYNEQFF
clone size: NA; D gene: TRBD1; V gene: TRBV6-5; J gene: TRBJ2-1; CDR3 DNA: TGTGCCAGCAGTTACGGACAGGGGGTGGTCAATGAGCAGTTCTTC; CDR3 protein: CASSYGQGVVNEQFF
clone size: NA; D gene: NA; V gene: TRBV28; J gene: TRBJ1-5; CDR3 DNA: TGTGCCAGCAGTTTTGGGACCTATCAGCCCCAGCATTTT; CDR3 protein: CASSFGTYQPQHF
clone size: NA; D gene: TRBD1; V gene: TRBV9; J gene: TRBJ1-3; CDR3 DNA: TGTGCCAGCAGCGTAGGCGGGACAGTTGCTGGAAACACCATATATTTT; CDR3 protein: CASSVGGTVAGNTIYF
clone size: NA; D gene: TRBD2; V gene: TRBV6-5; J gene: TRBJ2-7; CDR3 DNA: TGTGCCAGCAGGAGGTACATTAGCGGGAACTACGAGCAGTACTTC; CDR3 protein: CASRRYISGNYEQYF
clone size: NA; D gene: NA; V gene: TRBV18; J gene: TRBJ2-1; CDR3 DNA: TGTGCCAGCTCACCACCCCAAGGAGGCTCCTACAATGAGCAGTTCTTC; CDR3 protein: CASSPPQGGSYNEQFF
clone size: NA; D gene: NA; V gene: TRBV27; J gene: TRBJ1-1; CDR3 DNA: TGTGCCAGCAGTTTACAGGGGACGGCTGAAGCTTTCTTT; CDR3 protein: CASSLQGTAEAFF
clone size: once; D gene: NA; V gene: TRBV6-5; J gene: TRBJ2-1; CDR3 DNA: TGTGCCAGCAGTTATCTGCCCACCTTGTACAATGAGCAGTTCTTC; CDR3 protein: CASSYLPTLYNEQFF
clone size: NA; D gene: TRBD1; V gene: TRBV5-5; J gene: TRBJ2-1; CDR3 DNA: TGTGCCAGCAGCGACGGGACAGGGGGCCCCTACAATGAGCAGTTCTTC; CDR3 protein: CASSDGTGGPYNEQFF
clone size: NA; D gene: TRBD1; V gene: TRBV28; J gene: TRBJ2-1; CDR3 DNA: TGTGCCAGCACTATTTTCCGGGACAGGGCTGGCAATGAGCAGTTCTTC; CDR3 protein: CASTIFRDRAGNEQFF
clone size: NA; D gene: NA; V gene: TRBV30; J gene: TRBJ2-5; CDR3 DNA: TGTGCCTGGAAGGCGGGACGCCGGGAGACCCAGTACTTC; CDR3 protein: CAWKAGRRETQYF
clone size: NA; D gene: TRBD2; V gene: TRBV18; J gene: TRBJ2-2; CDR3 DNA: TGTGCCAGCACTACCCGACTAGCGGGATTCGGGCACACCGGGGAGCTGTTTTTT; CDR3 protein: CASTTRLAGFGHTGELFF
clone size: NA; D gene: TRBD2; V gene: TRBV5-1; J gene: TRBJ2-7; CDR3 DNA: TGCGCCAGCAGCAAAAGACTAGCGGGAGGGCAGGCCTGGGGGACCTACGAGCAGTACTTC; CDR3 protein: CASSKRLAGGQAWGTYEQYF
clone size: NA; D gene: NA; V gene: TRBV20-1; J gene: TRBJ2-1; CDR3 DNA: TGCAGTGCTTTTTCCTACAATGAGCAGTTCTTC; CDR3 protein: CSAFSYNEQFF
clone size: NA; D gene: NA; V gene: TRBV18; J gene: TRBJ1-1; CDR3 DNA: TGTGCCAGCGGTGGAAATGAAATGAACACTGAAGCTTTCTTT; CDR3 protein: CASGGNEMNTEAFF
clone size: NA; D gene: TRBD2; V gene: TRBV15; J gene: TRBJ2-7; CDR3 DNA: TGTGCCACCAGCAGAGGTGGAGCTGCGGGAGGGCGCTCCTACGAGCAGTACTTC; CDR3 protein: CATSRGGAAGGRSYEQYF
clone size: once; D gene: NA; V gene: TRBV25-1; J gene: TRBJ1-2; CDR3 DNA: TGTGCCAGCAGTGAAAACTCCCAGAGGACCTATGGCTACACCTTC; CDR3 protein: CASSENSQRTYGYTF
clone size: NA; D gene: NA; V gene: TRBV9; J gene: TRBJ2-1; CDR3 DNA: TGTGCCAGCAGCCCCCAACAGGGCTCCTACAATGAGCAGTTCTTC; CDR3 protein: CASSPQQGSYNEQFF
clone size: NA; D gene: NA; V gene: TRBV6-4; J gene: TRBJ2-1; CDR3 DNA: TGTGCCAGCAGTGACTCGACCGCACTGTGCCCATCTTACAATGAGCAGTTCTTC; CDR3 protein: CASSDSTALCPSYNEQFF
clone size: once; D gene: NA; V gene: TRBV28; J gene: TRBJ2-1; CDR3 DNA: TGTGCCAGCAGTACCCCGGCCGAGGGAGTTGAGCAGTTCTTC; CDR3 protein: CASSTPAEGVEQFF
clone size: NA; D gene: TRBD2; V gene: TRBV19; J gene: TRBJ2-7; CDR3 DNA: TGTGCCAGTAGGAACTCCGGGACTACGTACGAGCAGTACTTC; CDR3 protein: CASRNSGTTYEQYF
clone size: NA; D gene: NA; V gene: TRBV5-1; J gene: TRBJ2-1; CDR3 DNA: TGCGCCAGCAGCCCTCTTACTAGTTTCGATGAGCAGTTCTTC; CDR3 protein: CASSPLTSFDEQFF
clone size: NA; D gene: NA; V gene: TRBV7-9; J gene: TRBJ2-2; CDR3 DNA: TGTGCCAGCAGCTTAAAGGGCGCCGGGGAGCTGTTTTTT; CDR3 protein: CASSLKGAGELFF
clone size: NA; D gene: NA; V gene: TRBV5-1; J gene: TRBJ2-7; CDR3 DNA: TGCGCCAGCAGGCAGGGACCGCGCAGCTCCTACGAGCAGTACTTC; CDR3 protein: CASRQGPRSSYEQYF
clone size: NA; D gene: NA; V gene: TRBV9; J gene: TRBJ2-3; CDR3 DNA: TGTGCCAGCAGCGTAGAACGGGCGGCAGATACGCAGTATTTT; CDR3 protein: CASSVERAADTQYF
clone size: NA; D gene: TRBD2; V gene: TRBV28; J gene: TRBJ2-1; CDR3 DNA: TGTGCCAGCAGGGATGGACTAGCGGGAGGGAGCTCCTACAATGAGCAGTTCTTC; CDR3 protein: CASRDGLAGGSSYNEQFF
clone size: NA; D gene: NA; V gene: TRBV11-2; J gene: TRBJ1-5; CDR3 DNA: TGTGCCAGCAGCTTAATTAACGGTCAGCCCCAGCATTTT; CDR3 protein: CASSLINGQPQHF
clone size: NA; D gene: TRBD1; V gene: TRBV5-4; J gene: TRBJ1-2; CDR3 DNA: TGTGCCAGCAGCCTGGGACAGGGGAAAGGCTACACCTTC; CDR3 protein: CASSLGQGKGYTF
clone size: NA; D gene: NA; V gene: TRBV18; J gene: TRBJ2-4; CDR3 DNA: TGTGCCAGCTCGCCCAGCGACGGAAACATTCAGTACTTC; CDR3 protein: CASSPSDGNIQYF
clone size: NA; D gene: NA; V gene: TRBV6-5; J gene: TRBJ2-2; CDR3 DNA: TGTGCCAGCAGTTACTCCGGGTCCGGGGAGCTGTTTTTT; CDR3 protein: CASSYSGSGELFF
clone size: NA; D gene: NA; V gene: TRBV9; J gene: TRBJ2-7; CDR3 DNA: TGTGCCAGCAGCCCCAGGCGGGACAGACTTTCCTACGAGCAGTACTTC; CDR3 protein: CASSPRRDRLSYEQYF
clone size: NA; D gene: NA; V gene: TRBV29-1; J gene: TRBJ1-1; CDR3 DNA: TGCAGCGTTGAAGCGGACGGAAAAAATGAAGCTTTCTTT; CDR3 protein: CSVEADGKNEAFF
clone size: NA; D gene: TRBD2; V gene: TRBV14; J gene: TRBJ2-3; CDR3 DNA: TGTGCCAGCAGCTCTTTAGCGGGAGCTGCAGATACGCAGTATTTT; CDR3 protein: CASSSLAGAADTQYF
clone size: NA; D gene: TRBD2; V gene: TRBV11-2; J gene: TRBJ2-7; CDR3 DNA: TGTGCCAGCAGCTTACTGACTAGCGGGAGCCAGTACGAGCAGTACTTC; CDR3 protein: CASSLLTSGSQYEQYF
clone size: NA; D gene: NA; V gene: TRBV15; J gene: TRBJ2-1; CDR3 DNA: TGTGCCACCAGCAGAGGACAGATCGACCTCTACAATGAGCAGTTCTTC; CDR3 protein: CATSRGQIDLYNEQFF
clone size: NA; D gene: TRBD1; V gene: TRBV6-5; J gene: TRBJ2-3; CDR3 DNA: TGTGCCAGCAGTTCCTTCGACAGGGGGTTTGCAGATACGCAGTATTTT; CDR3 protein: CASSSFDRGFADTQYF
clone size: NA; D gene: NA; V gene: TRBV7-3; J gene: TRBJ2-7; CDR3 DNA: TGTGCCAGCAGCTTAGCCGGAACCTACGAGCAGTACTTC; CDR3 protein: CASSLAGTYEQYF
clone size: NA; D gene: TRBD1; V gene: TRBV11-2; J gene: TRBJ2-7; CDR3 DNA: TGTGCCAGCAGCTTAACGGACAGGGCCACCTACGAGCAGTACTTC; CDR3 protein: CASSLTDRATYEQYF
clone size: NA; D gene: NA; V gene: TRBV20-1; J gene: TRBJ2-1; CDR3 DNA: TGCAGTGCGCGACAGGCCAATGAGCAGTTCTTC; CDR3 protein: CSARQANEQFF
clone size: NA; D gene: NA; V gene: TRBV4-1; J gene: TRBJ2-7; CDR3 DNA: TGCGCCAGCAGCCAAGAGACCTTCAGATCCTACGAGCAGTACTTC; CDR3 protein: CASSQETFRSYEQYF
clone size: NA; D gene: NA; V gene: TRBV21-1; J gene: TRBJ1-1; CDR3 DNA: TGTGCCAGCAGCACATACGCGGACCCAACTGAAGCTTTCTTT; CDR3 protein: CASSTYADPTEAFF